This passage covers 29 T cell receptor beta chains from one sample sequenced in a study of cytomegalovirus exposure and HLA in healthy donors. The data were produced by immunoSEQ multiplex PCR, yet TCRdb's version contains in-frame clones alone and is incomplete. This sample carries roughly 350,000 clones, just over 85% of them seen once, and the ten largest clones take around 0.84%. The sample taken for sequencing was PBMCs. The receptors were sampled from a woman younger than 30 in good health and CMV-seronegative.

The genes are TRBV6-1 and TRBJ2-3; 11 bases agree with TRBD2. The CDR3 contains 15 residues. Per the germline V gene, CDR1 is MNHNS and CDR2 is SASEGT. V lost 6 bases and J lost 5; bases outside the gene matches: 7. This chain's CDR3 is CASSGTSGSGDTQYF. The CDR3 DNA follows: TGTGCCAGCAGCGGTACTAGCGGGAGCGGAGATACGCAGTATTTT.

The chain combines TRBV10-2 with TRBJ2-7; a weak D match, TRBD1 (6 bases). CDR3 size: 12 residues. V dropped 10 bases and J dropped 5 bases, with 15 bases sitting between them. The V gene's germline CDR1 is WSHSY and CDR2 SAAADI. The CDR3 sequence: CAMGAGAHEQYF. Here the CDR3 DNA reads TGCGCCATGGGCGCAGGGGCCCACGAGCAGTACTTC.

This chain's CDR3 is CASSEPHTQYF. The DNA of the CDR3 is TGTGCCAGCAGTGAGCCTCATACCCAGTACTTC. The V gene is TRBV6-5, the J gene TRBJ2-5; D remains unclear. CDR3 length: 11 amino acids. V shed 5 bases and J shed 8 bases, with 9 bases lying between them. Germline-derived CDR1 and CDR2 are MNHEY and SVGAGI.

V is TRBV18 and J is TRBJ2-7; D might be TRBD2 (6 bases). Between the trimmed V and J ends, which lost 2 bases and 5 bases, there was a span of 13 bases. CDR3 length equals 14 residues. Germline loops: CDR1 KGHSH, CDR2 LQKENI. CDR3 bases: TGTGCCAGCTCACCAACGGGGGTTAGCGACGAGCAGTACTTC. This encodes CASSPTGVSDEQYF.

V and J are TRBV29-1 and TRBJ2-3; 12 bases match TRBD2. Germline trimming cut 5 bases from V and 5 bases from J; bases unmatched to any gene: 8. The CDR3 has 15 residues. Germline V gene data show CDR1 as SQVTM and CDR2 as ANQGSEA. CDR3 nucleotide sequence: TGCAGCGTTCCCCGACTAGCGGGAGTGGTAGATACGCAGTATTTT. As protein: CSVPRLAGVVDTQYF.

The rearrangement links TRBV5-1 to TRBJ2-7; 10 nucleotides align to TRBD2. V lost 3 bases, J lost 3 bases, and 9 bases stayed unmatched. The germline V gene has CDR1 SGHRS and CDR2 YFSETQ. The length of the CDR3 is 16 residues. CDR3: CASSSGTSEGRYEQYF. CDR3 nucleotides: TGCGCCAGCAGCTCCGGGACTAGCGAAGGTCGCTACGAGCAGTACTTC.

This chain connects TRBV7-9 to TRBJ2-7; D possibly corresponds to TRBD2 (7 bases). The CDR3 is 15 amino acids. Germline V lookup: CDR1 SEHNR, CDR2 FQNEAQ (reference sequence). Between the trimmed V and J ends, which lost 5 bases and 2 bases, there was a span of 16 bases. The CDR3 region is CASSARRGAPYEQYF. The CDR3 coding sequence is TGTGCCAGCAGCGCCCGCCGGGGGGCCCCCTACGAGCAGTACTTC.

The V call is TRBV19, the J call TRBJ2-3; 14 bases are shared with TRBD2. V dropped 9 bases and J dropped 4; count of bases not matched to a gene: 6. Germline-derived CDR1 and CDR2 are LNHDA and SQIVND (reference sequence). This CDR3 is built from 15 residues. CDR3 in DNA: TGTGCCAGCCAACAGACTAGCGGGAGGGCAGATACGCAGTATTTT. Its translation: CASQQTSGRADTQYF.

The chain employs TRBV18 and TRBJ2-7, with TRBD2 matching over 7 bases. The length of the CDR3 is 15 residues. Per the germline V gene, CDR1 is KGHSH and CDR2 is LQKENI. Trimming cost V 3 bases and J 0 bases; bases outside gene matches: 5. The CDR3, as DNA: TGTGCCAGCTCACCCCTAGCGGACTCCTCCTACGAGCAGTACTTC. Amino acid sequence: CASSPLADSSYEQYF.

In DNA, the CDR3 is TGTGCCAGCAGTCTGGACTCGAACACCGGGGAGCTGTTTTTT. Protein product: CASSLDSNTGELFF. This chain connects TRBV7-3 to TRBJ2-2, with D possibly TRBD2 on 5 matching bases. Trimming left V 6 bases short and J 0 bases short, with 8 bases between. Germline V CDR1 and CDR2: SGHTA, FQGTGA. The CDR3 has 14 amino acids.

The rearrangement links TRBV6-5 to TRBJ2-7, with 8 bases matching TRBD1. V shed 0 bases, J shed 6 bases, and the junction held 7 bases outside the gene matches. The CDR3 is made up of 15 amino acids. CDR1 and CDR2 (germline): MNHEY, SVGAGI. The CDR3 DNA reads as TGTGCCAGCAGTTACTCAGTTACAGGGACAGGCGAGCAGTACTTC. Its protein product is CASSYSVTGTGEQYF.

The V and J genes are TRBV6-5 and TRBJ2-7, with 10 bases identical to TRBD1. CDR1 and CDR2 from the germline V gene are MNHEY and SVGAGI. The CDR3 has 14 residues. V was pared by 5 bases and J by 2 bases, with 3 bases of the junction left unmatched. The CDR3 spells CASSRDRGTYEQYF. The CDR3, as DNA: TGTGCCAGCAGTCGGGACAGGGGAACCTACGAGCAGTACTTC.

The rearrangement joins TRBV4-1 to TRBJ1-5, with D possibly matching TRBD1 (6 bases). Germline V lookup: CDR1 MGHRA, CDR2 YSYEKL. V lost 2 bases and J 6 bases, leaving 20 bases between the germline ends. This CDR3 comprises 17 residues. The CDR3 DNA sequence: TGCGCCAGCAGCCAACCCCTGACAGGCCCCCCGAGTCAGCCCCAGCATTTT. Protein: CASSQPLTGPPSQPQHF.

This chain links TRBV7-3 with TRBJ2-2; perhaps TRBD2 as D (6 bases). CDR1 is SGHTA, CDR2 FQGTGA, per germline. CDR3 length: 15 amino acids. V lost 3 bases to trimming and J lost 7 bases, with 15 bases between them. The CDR3 DNA follows: TGTGCCAGCAGCTTTCGTGGAGGGGCGGGCGGGGAGCTGTTTTTT. It encodes CASSFRGGAGGELFF.

V is TRBV9 and J is TRBJ1-4; D is uncertain. V dropped 0 bases and J dropped 0 bases, with 6 bases sitting between them. Germline V gene lookup returns CDR1 SGDLS and CDR2 YYNGEE. CDR3 length: 15 amino acids. CDR3 nucleotide sequence: TGTGCCAGCAGCGTAGGGCCCACAACTAATGAAAAACTGTTTTTT. Its protein is CASSVGPTTNEKLFF.

Comments on this clone: Given a much more abundant clone one base away, this may be a read error. The identical CDR3 is also encoded by other nucleotide sequences in the sample. The chain combines TRBV2 with TRBJ1-5; D remains unclear. This CDR3 is 13 amino acids long. CDR1 is SNHLY, CDR2 FYNNEI, per germline. V was pared by 5 bases and J by 0 bases, with 5 bases between. In nucleotides, the CDR3 is TGTGCCAGCAGTCGGGATAGCAATCAGCCCCAGCATTTT. Translated, it gives CASSRDSNQPQHF.

The chain uses TRBV29-1 and TRBJ1-1, with D tentatively TRBD1 (5 bases). Germline V lookup: CDR1 SQVTM, CDR2 ANQGSEA. The V end was cut by 2 bases, the J end by 0 bases, with 7 bases between. This CDR3 is 13 amino acids long. CDR3 sequence reads: CSVERTLNTEAFF. The DNA for the CDR3 is TGCAGCGTTGAAAGGACACTGAACACTGAAGCTTTCTTT.

The chain couples TRBV2 to TRBJ2-1, with 9 bases that match TRBD2. This CDR3 has 15 amino acids. After removal of 2 bases from V and 3 bases from J, the junction contained 2 bases not matched to a gene. Germline values: CDR1 SNHLY, CDR2 FYNNEI. DNA for the CDR3: TGTGCCAGCAGTGAATTAGCGGGGGACTACAATGAGCAGTTCTTC. It is translated as CASSELAGDYNEQFF.

This chain uses TRBV6-5 with TRBJ2-7; possibly TRBD2 for D (5 bases). The germline V and J ends were trimmed by 2 bases and 0 bases, with 8 bases remaining between them. CDR3 size: 14 residues. The germline gives CDR1 MNHEY, CDR2 SVGAGI. The CDR3 sequence is CASSYESGSYEQYF. Written as DNA, the CDR3 is TGTGCCAGCAGTTACGAGAGCGGCTCCTACGAGCAGTACTTC.

This chain links TRBV29-1 with TRBJ2-5, with D possibly TRBD1 on 6 matching bases. This CDR3 spans 14 amino acids. The germline gives CDR1 SQVTM, CDR2 ANQGSEA. Trimming took 4 bases from V and 5 from J, leaving 17 bases between them. The CDR3 coding sequence is TGCAGCGTTGGTGTAGGGGGTGGCAGGGAGACCCAGTACTTC. It translates to CSVGVGGGRETQYF.

J is TRBJ2-7 and V is TRBV28, with D maybe TRBD1 (6 bases). The CDR3 is 15 residues long. V lost 2 bases, J lost 6 bases, and 17 bases lay in between. Germline assignment: CDR1 MDHEN and CDR2 SYDVKM. The CDR3 here is CASSLTQGIDGEQYF. The DNA for the CDR3 is TGTGCCAGCAGTTTAACACAGGGAATCGATGGCGAGCAGTACTTC.

V is TRBV5-1 and J is TRBJ1-2; no definite D call. This CDR3 has 12 residues. CDR1 is SGHRS and CDR2 is YFSETQ in the germline V gene. Trimming cost V 5 bases and J 2 bases, with 7 bases left between them. The CDR3 DNA is TGCGCCAGCAGAAGAGAGAACTATGGCTACACCTTC. It yields the protein CASRRENYGYTF.

A few counts support this clone. V gene TRBV6-1 combines with J gene TRBJ1-2, with 7 bases identical to TRBD1. Germline V gene lookup returns CDR1 MNHNS and CDR2 SASEGT. V shed 4 bases, J shed 3 bases, and the junction held 5 bases outside the gene matches. This CDR3 region has 14 residues. CDR3 in DNA: TGTGCCAGCAGTGTACAGGGGACAGACTATGGCTACACCTTC. It translates to CASSVQGTDYGYTF.

The chain employs TRBV27 and TRBJ2-3; 7 bases agree with TRBD2. V lost 2 bases, J lost 5 bases, and 7 bases stayed unmatched. CDR3 length: 15 amino acids. Per the germline V gene, CDR1 is MNHEY and CDR2 is SMNVEV (reference sequence). CDR3 DNA sequence: TGTGCCAGCAGTTTAAAAGCGGGGCGGGGAGATACGCAGTATTTT. Protein product: CASSLKAGRGDTQYF.

The J gene is TRBJ2-1, the V gene TRBV2; TRBD2 aligns across 10 bases. The germline gives CDR1 SNHLY, CDR2 FYNNEI. The CDR3 runs to 18 residues. Losses at the gene ends were 8 bases for V and 1 base for J; bases not matched to a gene: 14. CDR3 amino acids: CASLVPSGSYPSYNEQFF. The CDR3 DNA reads as TGTGCCAGCTTAGTCCCTAGCGGGAGTTACCCTTCCTACAATGAGCAGTTCTTC.

V is TRBV19 and J is TRBJ2-6, with 7 bases lining up with TRBD1. CDR1 and CDR2 (germline): LNHDA, SQIVND (reference sequence). Trimming removed 5 bases from V and 2 bases from J; junction bases left unmatched: 3. CDR3 length: 15 amino acids. The CDR3 sequence: CASSADRAGANVLTF. As DNA, the CDR3 is TGTGCCAGTAGTGCCGACAGGGCTGGGGCCAACGTCCTGACTTTC.

This chain joins TRBV7-3 and TRBJ2-3; the match to TRBD2 covers 7 bases. V was pared by 2 bases and J by 2 bases, with 7 bases of the junction left unmatched. The CDR3 totals 16 residues. Germline assignment: CDR1 SGHTA and CDR2 FQGTGA. CDR3 in DNA: TGTGCCAGCAGCTTAGGGGGAGGGACTCACACAGATACGCAGTATTTT. Protein sequence: CASSLGGGTHTDTQYF.

The chain joins TRBV28 to TRBJ2-7; TRBD2 aligns across 13 bases. V lost 2 bases to trimming and J lost 2 bases; unmatched junction nucleotides: 3. Germline lookup yields CDR1 MDHEN and CDR2 SYDVKM. The CDR3 is 16 residues long. The CDR3 here is CASSLAGLAGPYEQYF. CDR3 coding DNA: TGTGCCAGCAGTTTAGCGGGACTAGCGGGACCCTACGAGCAGTACTTC.

This clone was recorded a few times. The chain combines TRBV4-3 with TRBJ2-7, with 15 bases lining up with TRBD2. V dropped 8 bases and J dropped 3; count of bases not matched to a gene: 5. Per germline, CDR1 LGHNA and CDR2 YSLEER. This CDR3 is built from 15 residues. CDR3: CASGLAGGPVYEQYF. Here the CDR3 DNA reads TGCGCCAGCGGACTAGCGGGAGGGCCGGTCTACGAGCAGTACTTC.